These T cell receptor beta chains were read from a single sample in a study of cytomegalovirus exposure and HLA in healthy donors. Generated by immunoSEQ multiplex PCR, the TCRdb table keeps only in-frame clones and is missing some. The data contain 250,000 to 350,000 clones, around 86% of them seen just once; the ten biggest clones take up roughly 4%. The sequenced sample consisted of PBMCs. The receptors shown here come from a middle-aged man in good health and CMV-seropositive. The CDR3 runs from the conserved cysteine through the conserved F or W. A D gene is named only where the DNA matches it firmly. Size values are once, few and many counts, or a class for expanded clones, and some rows have none.

J: TRBJ2-5
size: .
V: TRBV9
D: .
CDR3: CASSVSQGFQETQYF
DNA: TGTGCCAGCAGCGTTTCCCAGGGGTTTCAAGAGACCCAGTACTTC

J: TRBJ2-5
size: .
V: TRBV5-6
D: TRBD1
CDR3: CASSLVTGGETQYF
DNA: TGTGCCAGCAGCTTGGTAACAGGGGGGGAGACCCAGTACTTC

J: TRBJ2-7
size: .
V: TRBV5-1
D: .
CDR3: CARGIGGGIYEQYF
DNA: TGCGCCAGGGGAATAGGGGGGGGGATATACGAGCAGTACTTC

J: TRBJ2-1
size: .
V: TRBV15
D: TRBD2
CDR3: CATSREIAGGGSAEQFF
DNA: TGTGCCACCAGCAGAGAGATCGCGGGAGGTGGGTCCGCTGAGCAGTTCTTC

J: TRBJ1-1
size: .
V: TRBV6-6
D: TRBD1
CDR3: CASTKDRVDTEAFF
DNA: TGTGCCAGCACAAAGGACAGGGTTGACACTGAAGCTTTCTTT

J: TRBJ2-7
size: .
V: TRBV7-9
D: TRBD1
CDR3: CSSSLDRAKQYF
DNA: TGTTCCAGCAGCTTAGACAGGGCCAAGCAGTACTTC

J: TRBJ2-5
size: .
V: TRBV7-9
D: TRBD1
CDR3: CSSSPQGYETQYF
DNA: TGTTCCAGCAGCCCACAGGGGTATGAGACCCAGTACTTC

J: TRBJ2-1
size: .
V: TRBV5-1
D: TRBD1
CDR3: CASSLVGQGINEQFF
DNA: TGCGCCAGCAGCTTGGTGGGACAGGGTATCAATGAGCAGTTCTTC

J: TRBJ1-3
size: .
V: TRBV7-8
D: .
CDR3: CASSLGGGNTIYF
DNA: TGTGCCAGCAGCTTAGGGGGCGGAAACACCATATATTTT

J: TRBJ1-3
size: .
V: TRBV19
D: .
CDR3: CASSSLALRTDSGNTIYF
DNA: TGTGCCAGTAGTTCCTTAGCCCTCCGGACAGACTCTGGAAACACCATATATTTT

J: TRBJ1-2
size: .
V: TRBV9
D: .
CDR3: CASSVLSGGNYGYTF
DNA: TGTGCCAGCAGCGTACTGTCGGGGGGAAACTATGGCTACACCTTC

J: TRBJ2-7
size: .
V: TRBV27
D: TRBD1
CDR3: CASSFSGQVLTYEQYF
DNA: TGTGCCAGCAGTTTTTCCGGACAGGTCCTCACCTACGAGCAGTACTTC

J: TRBJ1-1
size: few
V: TRBV30
D: .
CDR3: CAWSVHLDTEAFF
DNA: TGTGCCTGGAGTGTACATTTGGACACTGAAGCTTTCTTT

J: TRBJ2-3
size: .
V: TRBV15
D: .
CDR3: CATSRRGGVVADTQYF
DNA: TGTGCCACCAGCAGGAGGGGGGGAGTCGTCGCAGATACGCAGTATTTT

J: TRBJ2-3
size: .
V: TRBV7-2
D: TRBD2
CDR3: CASSPRSGRSTDTQYF
DNA: TGTGCCAGCAGCCCCCGTAGCGGGCGTAGCACAGATACGCAGTATTTT

J: TRBJ2-2
size: .
V: TRBV5-5
D: TRBD2
CDR3: CASTFLLAGVGGELFF
DNA: TGTGCCAGCACCTTCCTCCTAGCGGGAGTGGGCGGGGAGCTGTTTTTT

J: TRBJ1-1
size: .
V: TRBV7-6
D: .
CDR3: CASSLIGGGTEAFF
DNA: TGTGCCAGCAGCTTAATTGGGGGAGGCACTGAAGCTTTCTTT

J: TRBJ1-2
size: .
V: TRBV27
D: TRBD1
CDR3: CASSLQGSSFYGYTF
DNA: TGTGCCAGCAGTCTACAGGGGTCCTCCTTCTATGGCTACACCTTC

J: TRBJ1-2
size: .
V: TRBV7-9
D: .
CDR3: CASSPGQNYGYTF
DNA: TGTGCCAGCAGCCCCGGACAGAACTATGGCTACACCTTC

J: TRBJ1-2
size: .
V: TRBV6-5
D: .
CDR3: CASSYSGRVGGYTF
DNA: TGTGCCAGCAGTTACTCGGGCAGGGTCGGAGGCTACACCTTC

J: TRBJ2-1
size: .
V: TRBV11-2
D: TRBD2
CDR3: CASAPGGRASDEQFF
DNA: TGTGCCAGCGCCCCTGGCGGGAGGGCCAGTGATGAGCAGTTCTTC

J: TRBJ2-3
size: .
V: TRBV4-1
D: TRBD2
CDR3: CASSPQRETPTDTQYF
DNA: TGCGCCAGCAGCCCACAGCGGGAGACCCCCACAGATACGCAGTATTTT

J: TRBJ2-2
size: .
V: TRBV25-1
D: TRBD1
CDR3: CASSARQGANTGELFF
DNA: TGTGCCAGCAGTGCCAGACAGGGGGCAAACACCGGGGAGCTGTTTTTT